The next 26 T cell receptor beta chains were all read from a single sample in a study of T cell responses to AZD1222 COVID-19 vaccine. Sequencing used immunoSEQ multiplex PCR; TCRdb keeps in-frame clones, though not all of them. The profile shows 90,000 to 150,000 clones, roughly 90% of them singletons. This specimen was peripheral blood, taken 28 days after the second AZD1222 dose. The origin of the receptors is an adult who received the AZD1222 COVID-19 vaccine.

This rearrangement joins TRBV18 to TRBJ1-4; D ambiguous. The CDR3 spans 15 residues. Trimming removed 1 base at V and 4 bases at J, with 10 bases between. Germline assignment: CDR1 KGHSH and CDR2 LQKENI. The CDR3 DNA reads as TGTGCCAGCTCACCACTTAGGGAAGTTAATGAAAAACTGTTTTTT. Translation: CASSPLREVNEKLFF. The full variable domain, rest sourced from reference TRBV18 and TRBJ1-4, is NAGVMQNPRHLVRRRGQEARLRCSPMKGHSHVYWYRQLPEEGLKFMVYLQKENIIDESGMPKERFSAEFPKEGPSILRIQQVVRGDSAAYFCASSPLREVNEKLFFGSGTQLSVL.

The gene calls are TRBV24-1 and TRBJ2-2, with no clear D. The length of the CDR3 is 17 residues. V dropped 4 bases and J dropped 8 bases, with 22 bases sitting between them. The germline gives CDR1 KGHDR, CDR2 SFDVKD. As DNA, the CDR3 is TGTGCCACCAGTGACCACCCCCGGCTAGGGCGGAGAGGGGAGCTGTTTTTT. It specifies CATSDHPRLGRRGELFF.

A note on this clone: The sample carries other DNA sequences with the same CDR3. The chain carries TRBV7-9 and TRBJ1-5, with D maybe TRBD1 (5 bases). Between the trimmed V and J ends, which lost 1 base and 5 bases, there was a span of 6 bases. In germline, CDR1 is SEHNR, CDR2 FQNEAQ (reference sequence). The CDR3 is made up of 13 amino acids. The CDR3 coding sequence is TGTGCCAGCAGCTTAGAAGGGGATCAGCCCCAGCATTTT. Amino acid sequence: CASSLEGDQPQHF.

The CDR3 DNA sequence: TGTGCCTGGGACTTCTGGACAGGGGACATCTACGAGCAGTACTTC. This encodes CAWDFWTGDIYEQYF. This rearrangement joins TRBV30 to TRBJ2-7, with TRBD1 matching over 9 bases. The CDR3 loop spans 15 amino acids. With V trimmed by 5 bases and J by 3 bases, 11 bases remained unmatched. Germline loops: CDR1 GTSNPN, CDR2 SVGIG (reference sequence).

This clone was observed once. V and J are TRBV2 and TRBJ1-3; D might be TRBD1 (6 bases). CDR1 SNHLY and CDR2 FYNNEI come from the germline V gene. Deletions cut 3 bases from V and 1 base from J, with 13 bases between. The CDR3 covers 16 residues. The CDR3 sequence is CASSERRGGSGNTIYF. DNA of the CDR3: TGTGCCAGCAGTGAGAGACGAGGGGGATCTGGAAACACCATATATTTT.

The V and J genes are TRBV13 and TRBJ1-4; maybe TRBD1 (5 bases). V was shortened by 5 bases and J by 7 bases, with 17 bases between the two germline ends. CDR1 is PRHDT, CDR2 FYEKMQ, per germline (reference sequence). The CDR3 has 15 amino acids. The CDR3 coding sequence is TGTGCCAGCAGCCTCGCGGGTGAGGGGCGTGAAAAACTGTTTTTT. Translation gives CASSLAGEGREKLFF.

This clone was seen a single time. This rearrangement joins TRBV5-5 to TRBJ2-1; 7 positions agree with TRBD1. Trimming at V came to 2 bases and at J to 5 bases, leaving 4 bases not matched to a gene. Per germline, CDR1 SGHKS and CDR2 YYEKEE (reference sequence). The CDR3 length is 14 residues. The CDR3 DNA is TGTGCCAGCAGCTTTACGACAGGGAACAATGAGCAGTTCTTC. It yields the protein CASSFTTGNNEQFF. Supplemented by reference TRBV5-5 and TRBJ2-1, the full variable domain reads DAGVTQSPTHLIKTRGQQVTLRCSPISGHKSVSWYQQVLGQGPQFIFQYYEKEERGRGNFPDRFSARQFPNYSSELNVNALLLGDSALYLCASSFTTGNNEQFFGPGTRLTVL.

J is TRBJ1-1 and V is TRBV12-3 or TRBV12-4; D gene ambiguous. Trimming took off 2 bases at V and 9 bases at J, with 7 bases between the two ends. This CDR3 is built from 11 residues. CDR3 sequence: CASSLMTQAFF. CDR3 bases: TGTGCCAGCAGTTTAATGACTCAAGCTTTCTTT.

A note on this clone: One end of the junction is discordant with germline, which a read error may explain. This CDR3 is CASSLGGSNSGYTF. In nucleotides, the CDR3 is TGCGCCAGCAGCTTGGGGGGCAGCAACTCTGGCTACACCTTC. The chain joins TRBV5-1 to TRBJ1-2; D is perhaps TRBD1 (5 bases). The CDR3 length is 14 residues. Germline values: CDR1 SGHRS, CDR2 YFSETQ.

The V call is TRBV29-1, the J call TRBJ2-5; 11 bases are shared with TRBD2. V gave up 8 bases and J gave up 5 bases; unmatched junction bases: 7. Germline CDR1 and CDR2: SQVTM and ANQGSEA. This CDR3 has 13 residues. This CDR3 is CSLRLAGRETQYF. CDR3 DNA sequence: TGCAGCCTAAGACTAGCGGGGAGGGAGACCCAGTACTTC.

In DNA form, the CDR3 reads TGTGCCAGCAGCCCAATTTTGGATTTAGCCGGAGCTTTCTTT. It yields the protein CASSPILDLAGAFF. This chain uses TRBV3-1 (or the pseudogene TRBV3-2) with TRBJ1-1; no clear D. Germline CDR1 and CDR2: LGHDT and YNNKEL (reference sequence). With 4 bases removed from V and 10 bases from J, the gap between germline ends came to 19 bases. This CDR3 is 14 amino acids long.

The chain carries TRBV30 and TRBJ1-2; D ambiguous. The ends were cut back, 2 bases at V and 4 bases at J, with 8 bases in the middle. From germline, CDR1 is GTSNPN and CDR2 SVGIG (reference sequence). This CDR3 has 12 residues. CDR3 in DNA: TGTGCCTGGAGTACCCGGGTCTATGGCTACACCTTC. Protein sequence: CAWSTRVYGYTF.

This chain joins TRBV28 and TRBJ2-3; TRBD2 agrees at 10 bases. The CDR3 has 16 residues. Germline V gene data show CDR1 as MDHEN and CDR2 as SYDVKM. V lost 3 bases to trimming and J lost 1 base; unmatched junction nucleotides: 4. For the CDR3, the DNA is TGTGCCAGCAGTTTTCTAGCGGGGGCCCGCACAGATACGCAGTATTTT. Translation: CASSFLAGARTDTQYF.

V usage is TRBV3-1 (or the pseudogene TRBV3-2) and J usage is TRBJ2-7, with TRBD1 matching 9 bases. In germline, CDR1 is LGHDT, CDR2 YNNKEL (reference sequence). The trim removed 6 bases at V and 2 bases at J, leaving 8 bases unmatched. The CDR3 has 15 residues. CDR3 bases: TGTGCCAGCAGTCCAACCGGGACAGGGACCTACGAGCAGTACTTC. Its translation is CASSPTGTGTYEQYF.

The chain carries TRBV6-5 and TRBJ1-6; D is undetermined. Germline V lookup: CDR1 MNHEY, CDR2 SVGAGI. The CDR3 is 16 residues long. Between the trimmed V and J ends, which lost 2 bases and 4 bases, there was a span of 12 bases. This CDR3 reads CASSYEGYPYNSPLHF. CDR3 coding DNA: TGTGCCAGCAGTTACGAGGGCTACCCTTATAATTCACCCCTCCACTTT.

The chain combines TRBV7-2 with TRBJ2-2; D is perhaps TRBD2 (6 bases). Per the germline V gene, CDR1 is SGHTA and CDR2 is FQGNSA. This CDR3 spans 15 amino acids. V was shortened by 1 base and J by 2 bases, with 8 bases between the two germline ends. The CDR3 is CASSLGGLNTGELFF. The CDR3 region has the DNA TGTGCCAGCAGCTTAGGGGGACTCAACACCGGGGAGCTGTTTTTT.

The CDR3 region is CSSSGNYGYTF. The CDR3 coding sequence is TGCAGCTCCAGCGGTAACTATGGCTACACCTTC. The chain uses TRBV29-1 and TRBJ1-2; D is unresolved. V was shortened by 8 bases and J by 1 base, with 8 bases between the two germline ends. The CDR3 covers 11 residues. Germline values: CDR1 SQVTM, CDR2 ANQGSEA.

The chain uses TRBV19 and TRBJ2-2; no clear D. CDR3 length equals 14 residues. The V gene's germline CDR1 is LNHDA and CDR2 SQIVND (reference sequence). The V end lost 2 bases, the J end lost 2 bases, and 6 bases lay between the germline ends. CDR3 sequence reads: CASSIQDNTGELFF. As DNA, the CDR3 is TGTGCCAGTAGTATACAGGACAACACCGGGGAGCTGTTTTTT.

A word on this clone: No DNA is shown, since the ends of the CDR3 on it are uncertain; the CDR3 is the one TCRdb lists. CDR3 in amino acids: CASSILARDRAGNEQFF. The chain recombines TRBV19 with TRBJ2-1; no check of the table's D call, TRBD1, against the DNA was made. The germline V gene encodes CDR1 LNHDA and CDR2 SQIVND (reference sequence). The CDR3 length equals 17 residues, ends included.

The V gene is TRBV28, the J gene TRBJ2-1; tentatively, D is TRBD2 (6 bases). V was pared by 2 bases and J by 4 bases, with 15 bases between. This CDR3 contains 16 residues. The germline gives CDR1 MDHEN, CDR2 SYDVKM. The CDR3 DNA sequence: TGTGCCAGCAGTTTAAGCGGCGGGGTGGGATACAATGAGCAGTTCTTC. This translates into CASSLSGGVGYNEQFF.

This clone was seen more than once but under ten times. The chain couples TRBV7-2 to TRBJ2-2, with a possible D match to TRBD2 (5 bases). The CDR3 length is 13 residues. V was pared by 5 bases and J by 8 bases, with 12 bases between. In germline, CDR1 is SGHTA, CDR2 FQGNSA. The CDR3 is CASSKIPGGELFF. The DNA of the CDR3 is TGTGCCAGCAGCAAAATCCCGGGGGGGGAGCTGTTTTTT. Combining the CDR3 with reference TRBV7-2 and TRBJ2-2 gives the whole variable domain GAGVSQSPSNKVTEKGKDVELRCDPISGHTALYWYRQSLGQGLEFLIYFQGNSAPDKSGLPSDRFSAERTGGSVSTLTIQRTQQEDSAVYLCASSKIPGGELFFGEGSRLTVL.

The chain uses TRBV19 and TRBJ2-2, with 10 positions matching TRBD1. The V gene end was trimmed by 6 bases and the J gene end by 7 bases; junction bases not matched to a gene: 5. The CDR3 consists of 14 residues. Germline V gene lookup returns CDR1 LNHDA and CDR2 SQIVND (reference sequence). CDR3 sequence reads: CASSDRGRVGELFF. CDR3 nucleotides: TGTGCCAGTAGCGACAGGGGGCGGGTCGGGGAGCTGTTTTTT. The full variable domain, in which reference TRBV19 and TRBJ2-2 provide the parts outside the CDR3, is DGGITQSPKYLFRKEGQNVTLSCEQNLNHDAMYWYRQDPGQGLRLIYYSQIVNDFQKGDIAEGYSVSREKKESFPLTVTSAQKNPTAFYLCASSDRGRVGELFFGEGSRLTVL.

This clone was observed a single time. The rearrangement joins TRBV6-5 to TRBJ1-5; D remains unclear. The CDR3 consists of 14 residues. Deletions cut 0 bases from V and 6 bases from J, with 9 bases between. CDR1 is MNHEY, CDR2 SVGAGI, per germline. CDR3 in DNA: TGTGCCAGCAGTTACTCACGGGTGGGTCAGCCCCAGCATTTT. It yields the protein CASSYSRVGQPQHF.

V is TRBV9 and J is TRBJ2-2; 7 bases are shared with TRBD1. CDR1 is SGDLS and CDR2 is YYNGEE in the germline V gene. This CDR3 spans 17 amino acids. J gave up 1 base and V 4 bases, and 10 bases lay outside the gene matches. Here the CDR3 reads CASSPRSRQGNTGELFF. In DNA, the CDR3 is TGTGCCAGCAGCCCACGTAGCCGACAGGGGAACACCGGGGAGCTGTTTTTT. Full variable domain (remainder filled in from reference TRBV9 and TRBJ2-2): DSGVTQTPKHLITATGQRVTLRCSPRSGDLSVYWYQQSLDQGLQFLIQYYNGEERAKGNILERFSAQQFPDLHSELNLSSLELGDSALYFCASSPRSRQGNTGELFFGEGSRLTVL.

The chain is built from TRBV5-1 and TRBJ1-1, with a tentative D call TRBD1 (5 bases). Trimming took 0 bases from V and 1 from J, leaving 7 bases between them. This CDR3 comprises 14 residues. Germline V gene lookup returns CDR1 SGHRS and CDR2 YFSETQ. CDR3 in DNA: TGCGCCAGCAGCTTGGCAGGGAAGAACACTGAAGCTTTCTTT. Its translation is CASSLAGKNTEAFF.

The gene calls are TRBV7-8 and TRBJ2-2; the D gene is possibly TRBD2 (5 bases). CDR1 and CDR2 from the germline V gene are SGHVS and FQNEAQ. This CDR3 is 14 amino acids long. V was shortened by 5 bases and J by 5 bases, with 12 bases between the two germline ends. The CDR3 region is CASSQRGTTGELFF. The CDR3, as DNA: TGTGCCAGCAGCCAACGGGGAACAACCGGGGAGCTGTTTTTT.